The text below deals with one T cell receptor (beta chain). These data originate in a study of blood T cell repertoires in COVID-19. At the level of the study: Sources were T cells, B-cell-depleted T cells, or PBMCs; the material itself was cDNA or gDNA.

In terms of age and location, participants ranged from roughly 18 to 100 years and lived in about two dozen US areas. In assigning cohorts, the study relied on participant-reported clinical history. How the authors handled the data: Estimation of nucleated cell counts was performed using reference gene primer amplification. Generated by immunoSEQ multiplex PCR, the TCRdb table keeps only in-frame clones and is missing some. V, J and clone size derive from that table, while D and trimming were established from the DNA sequence. The data contain some 180,000 clones, nearly 80% of them singletons. Germline CDR1 SNHLY, CDR2 FYNNEI. Trimming took 8 bases from V and 0 from J, leaving 7 bases between them. This CDR3 is 13 amino acids long.

The clonotype originates from a man aged 60-69 years who had been exposed to COVID-19. Sequenced material: PBMCs or T cells enriched from blood (not recorded which). The V gene is TRBV2, the J gene TRBJ2-2, with D unclear. DNA of the CDR3: TGTGCCAGCCGTGCGGCGAACACCGGGGAGCTGTTTTTT. Encoded protein: CASRAANTGELFF.